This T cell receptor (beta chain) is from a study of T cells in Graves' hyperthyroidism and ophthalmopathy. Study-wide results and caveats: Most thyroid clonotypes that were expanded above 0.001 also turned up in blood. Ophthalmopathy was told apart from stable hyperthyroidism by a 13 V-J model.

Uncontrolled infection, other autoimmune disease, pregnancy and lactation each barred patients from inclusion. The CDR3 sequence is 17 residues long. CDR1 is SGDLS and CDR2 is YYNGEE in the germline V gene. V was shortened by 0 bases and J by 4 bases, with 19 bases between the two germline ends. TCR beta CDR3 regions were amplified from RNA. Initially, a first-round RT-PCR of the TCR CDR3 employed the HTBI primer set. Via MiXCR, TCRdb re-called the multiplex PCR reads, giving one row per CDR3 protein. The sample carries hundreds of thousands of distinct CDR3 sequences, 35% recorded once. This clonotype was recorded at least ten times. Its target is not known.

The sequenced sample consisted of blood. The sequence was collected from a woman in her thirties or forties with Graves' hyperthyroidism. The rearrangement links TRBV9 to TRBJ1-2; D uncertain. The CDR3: CASSVEGGVITGYGYTF. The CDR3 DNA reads TGTGCCAGCAGCGTAGAGGGAGGCGTAATAACTGGCTATGGCTACACCTTC.